This T cell receptor beta chain was obtained from a study of shared clonotypes between healthy human individuals (dated by TCRdb to 2018 to 2021). For the wider study: A couple of women and a few men aged 18 to 49 years were included in the cohort. For each donor, CD4 naive and CD4 memory were each given three plates, CD8 naive was given two plates, and CD8 memory was given one plate. The study deeply sequenced blood TCR repertoires of roughly five healthy adults to estimate repertoire size and the extent of clonotype sharing between individuals. Libraries were prepared and TCR repertoires were sequenced by different laboratories using diverse techniques, in order to increase sequencing depth and limit assay-specific biases. Per donor, leukapheresis produced somewhere between about 0.8 and 9 billion PBMCs. Overall study outcomes, separate from this receptor: Larger estimated clonotype richness was generally found for naive subsets than for memory subsets. Across four donors, around 5% of naive CD4, approximately 3.6% of naive CD8, about 2.3% of memory CD4, and approximately 0.4% of memory CD8 clonotypes were shared. Compared with non-shared clonotypes, the clonotypes found in all four sorted-subset donors had higher generation probabilities. Sampling was restricted to blood, and TCR repertoires in tissue are likely to differ from TCR repertoires in blood. The small number of donors limited the genetic and exposure-history diversity represented. Rarefaction of sorted-subset datasets indicated incomplete sequencing despite the large sequencing depth. Pairwise subsampling indicated that sequencing depth was expected to affect the degree of clonotype sharing among donors.

As concerns this clone: Its specific antigen is unknown. There are no base qualities to consult, and no much larger clone falls within one base.

Using the deep immunoSEQ assay, TCR CDR3 regions were amplified from genomic DNA by multiplex PCR. For each cell subset, the extracted genomic DNA was distributed evenly across all wells of several immunoSEQ 96-well plates, and each plate served as one replicate. For sorted subsets, each replicate PCR was loaded with about 0.2 ug genomic DNA, equivalent to 25,000 to 35,000 T cell genomes. Purified libraries were measured with a Qubit 3.0 fluorometer, size-checked on a Bioanalyzer 2100, and measured again with the KAPA Library Quantification kit. Every immunoSEQ 96-well plate was sequenced on a dedicated single-read 150-cycle Illumina NextSeq 550 flow cell. For the original study's pipeline: Because the immunoSEQ output held only junctional sequences and lacked quality scores, the filtering could not match the filtering applied to full-length reads. Sequences were annotated with PyIR, a Python wrapper for IgBLAST v1.9, and V/J genes and CDR3 were assigned using IMGT germline references. Reads were filtered out if the reads had weak V/J assignments (E-value above 1e-6), no CDR3, stop codons, out-of-frame junctions, or ambiguous translated residues. V3J clonotypes were defined as sequences sharing an identical inferred V gene, J gene, and CDR3 amino acid sequence. The percentage overlap between two repertoires was calculated by dividing the number of shared unique clonotypes by the size of the smaller repertoire. Three approaches were used to assess repertoire richness: RTK rarefaction, the Chao1 estimator, and Recon v2.1 estimates of unobserved clonotypes. Generation probabilities for all TCRbeta clonotypes obtained by the gDNA method from several donors were computed using OLGA. Drawn from immuneACCESS, this table holds only the in-frame rearrangements with V and J called that TCRdb kept. Clones are partly lost; checked studies trace under half to an unresolved V gene and leave the rest unexplained. That table is the source of V, J and clone size, and D and trimming were worked out from the DNA. The sample contains millions of clones, over 85% of them found a single time. Together, the top ten hold roughly 0.13% of the sample.

Between the V and J ends, shortened by 0 bases and 3 bases respectively, the junction contains 9 bases. Looking up the germline V gene yields CDR1 MGHRA and CDR2 YSYEKL. From the cysteine through the phenylalanine, the CDR3 covers 15 amino acids. Just CDR3 DNA is preserved here, 45 bases in frame from base 1. The donors were healthy, HIV-negative adults who had no recently reported acute infections or vaccinations. Every donor was a Caucasian adult living in Nashville, Tennessee, USA. Magnetic negative selection was used to enrich CD4+ T cells, after which naive cells were positively selected on CD45RA and the negative fraction became the memory subset. After blood collection by leukapheresis, PBMCs were isolated using Ficoll-Histopaque density gradient centrifugation and then cryopreserved in the vapor phase of liquid nitrogen. Analytical flow cytometry was used to check the purity and quantity of every magnetically sorted T cell population. From each sorted fraction, genomic DNA was isolated and quantified by UV absorbance on a Nanodrop 2000c.

Sequenced input: naive CD4+ T cells sorted from blood. The sample's cell subset or site label is to be understood as: CD45RA+ positively selected. The chain was built from TRBV4-1 and TRBJ1-5, and TRBD1 may be the D gene, going by 5 matching bases. The sequence came from a man between 18 and 29 years old in good health. CDR3 sequence: CASSQDRGYNQPQHF. The base sequence is TGCGCCAGCAGCCAAGACCGGGGGTACAATCAGCCCCAGCATTTT.